The present TCR beta chain was sequenced within a study of human thymus T cells. Only in-frame clones appear in the TCRdb table, and some are missing; sequencing was by immunoSEQ multiplex PCR. The data contain tens of thousands of clones, roughly 94% of them seen just once; the ten biggest clones take up around 0.03%. Thymus specimens were resections from corrective heart surgery. Infants, healthy and Finnish, who were having corrective surgery for congenital heart defects served as donors. Study results and limitations: Related work showed strongly overlapping thymic repertoires across unrelated individuals. Apparent skewing of V and J gene usage characterized both thymic and blood repertoires.

Trimming removed 6 bases from V and 6 bases from J, with 24 bases in between. Germline-derived CDR1 and CDR2 are KGHSH and LQKENI. The CDR3 runs 16 residues. A word on this clone: The antigen is undetermined.

This receptor was identified in a girl under three years old with a congenital heart defect but otherwise immunologically healthy. Source material: thymus tissue. The V and J genes are TRBV18 and TRBJ2-7; D possibly matches TRBD1 or TRBD2 (5 bases each). The chain's CDR3 is CASSPKATGVGAEQYF. The CDR3 DNA follows: TGTGCCAGCTCTCCTAAGGCGACGGGTGTCGGGGCCGAGCAGTACTTC.